Listed below are T cell receptor beta chains from one sample, sequenced in a study of cytomegalovirus exposure and HLA in healthy donors. Produced via immunoSEQ multiplex PCR; TCRdb's table is partial and in-frame only. The table lists approximately 140,000 clones, over 60% of them singletons, with 4.5% to 6% in the top ten. Sequences were obtained from PBMCs. These receptors were collected from a woman in her forties or fifties in good health and CMV-seronegative. CDR3s include the opening cysteine and the closing phenylalanine or tryptophan. The D gene is left open where the match is weak. Rows may omit the clone size; those that give it use once, few, many or a size class.

J gene: TRBJ1-1; V gene: TRBV6-5; clone size: .; D gene: .; CDR3 protein: CASSWGTNTEAFF; CDR3 DNA: TGTGCCAGCAGTTGGGGCACGAACACTGAAGCTTTCTTT
J gene: TRBJ2-1; V gene: TRBV7-3; clone size: .; D gene: TRBD2; CDR3 protein: CASSLSGGEYNEQFF; CDR3 DNA: TGTGCCAGCAGCTTATCCGGGGGGGAATACAATGAGCAGTTCTTC
J gene: TRBJ2-1; V gene: TRBV6-1; clone size: .; D gene: TRBD1; CDR3 protein: CANRQGAGNEQFF; CDR3 DNA: TGTGCCAACCGACAGGGGGCCGGGAATGAGCAGTTCTTC
J gene: TRBJ1-1; V gene: TRBV10-1; clone size: .; D gene: .; CDR3 protein: CAGMTRECRMNTEAFF; CDR3 DNA: TGCGCCGGCATGACGAGGGAATGCAGGATGAACACTGAAGCTTTCTTT
J gene: TRBJ2-5; V gene: TRBV5-1; clone size: .; D gene: .; CDR3 protein: CASSNAGGETQYF; CDR3 DNA: TGCGCCAGCAGCAACGCAGGCGGGGAGACCCAGTACTTC
J gene: TRBJ2-3; V gene: TRBV7-9; clone size: few; D gene: .; CDR3 protein: CASSLSGRGTDTQYF; CDR3 DNA: TGTGCCAGCAGCTTAAGTGGTAGGGGGACAGATACGCAGTATTTT
J gene: TRBJ1-3; V gene: TRBV4-2; clone size: .; D gene: .; CDR3 protein: CASSQVLTRGPGNTIYF; CDR3 DNA: TGTGCCAGCAGCCAAGTTCTTACGCGGGGGCCCGGAAACACCATATATTTT
J gene: TRBJ1-4; V gene: TRBV7-9; clone size: .; D gene: .; CDR3 protein: CASSLTAGNEKLFF; CDR3 DNA: TGTGCCAGCAGCTTGACAGCCGGTAATGAAAAACTGTTTTTT
J gene: TRBJ2-7; V gene: TRBV6-1; clone size: .; D gene: TRBD2; CDR3 protein: CASSEAWTSGGIYEQYF; CDR3 DNA: TGTGCCAGCAGTGAAGCATGGACTAGCGGGGGAATCTACGAGCAGTACTTC
J gene: TRBJ1-1; V gene: TRBV18; clone size: .; D gene: .; CDR3 protein: CASSPTGRGTEAFF; CDR3 DNA: TGTGCCAGCTCACCCACGGGGAGAGGTACTGAAGCTTTCTTT
J gene: TRBJ2-1; V gene: TRBV7-6; clone size: .; D gene: TRBD2; CDR3 protein: CASTRTSGYNEQFF; CDR3 DNA: TGTGCCAGCACCAGGACTAGCGGATACAATGAGCAGTTCTTC
J gene: TRBJ1-2; V gene: TRBV9; clone size: few; D gene: .; CDR3 protein: CASSVSPGSGYGYTF; CDR3 DNA: TGTGCCAGCAGCGTAAGTCCCGGGTCCGGATATGGCTACACCTTC
J gene: TRBJ2-3; V gene: TRBV7-9; clone size: .; D gene: .; CDR3 protein: CASSLVGEGTDTQYF; CDR3 DNA: TGTGCCAGCAGCTTGGTCGGGGAGGGCACAGATACGCAGTATTTT
J gene: TRBJ2-5; V gene: TRBV7-8; clone size: .; D gene: .; CDR3 protein: CASSLRTGREETQYF; CDR3 DNA: TGTGCCAGCAGCCTTCGGACAGGGAGGGAAGAGACCCAGTACTTC
J gene: TRBJ1-6; V gene: TRBV19; clone size: .; D gene: TRBD1; CDR3 protein: CASSASGTGTSPLHF; CDR3 DNA: TGTGCCAGTAGTGCCTCCGGGACAGGGACTTCACCCCTCCACTTT
J gene: TRBJ2-5; V gene: TRBV9; clone size: .; D gene: .; CDR3 protein: CASSKGLSRETQYF; CDR3 DNA: TGTGCCAGCAGTAAAGGACTATCACGAGAGACCCAGTACTTC
J gene: TRBJ2-2; V gene: TRBV4-3; clone size: .; D gene: TRBD1; CDR3 protein: CASSQDLGGQGTGELFF; CDR3 DNA: TGCGCCAGCAGCCAAGATTTAGGGGGACAGGGTACCGGGGAGCTGTTTTTT
J gene: TRBJ1-2; V gene: TRBV25-1; clone size: .; D gene: TRBD1; CDR3 protein: CASRGQGYGYTF; CDR3 DNA: TGTGCCAGCAGAGGACAGGGATATGGCTACACCTTC
J gene: TRBJ1-2; V gene: TRBV7-9; clone size: once; D gene: .; CDR3 protein: CASSQGQPYYGYTF; CDR3 DNA: TGTGCCAGCAGCCAGGGACAACCCTACTATGGCTACACCTTC
J gene: TRBJ2-7; V gene: TRBV14; clone size: .; D gene: TRBD1; CDR3 protein: CASSLTGLLGEQYF; CDR3 DNA: TGTGCCAGCAGCCTGACAGGGCTTTTGGGCGAGCAGTACTTC
J gene: TRBJ1-1; V gene: TRBV6-5; clone size: .; D gene: .; CDR3 protein: CASSSHRLGNTEAFF; CDR3 DNA: TGTGCCAGCAGTTCCCACAGGCTTGGGAACACTGAAGCTTTCTTT
J gene: TRBJ1-2; V gene: TRBV19; clone size: few; D gene: TRBD1; CDR3 protein: CASSIRLVRGRKHNTF; CDR3 DNA: TGTGCCAGTAGTATCCGTCTCGTCAGGGGGCGAAAGCACAACACCTTC
J gene: TRBJ2-3; V gene: TRBV7-6; clone size: .; D gene: TRBD2; CDR3 protein: CASSQIAGGGDTQYF; CDR3 DNA: TGTGCCAGCAGCCAAATAGCGGGGGGCGGGGATACGCAGTATTTT
J gene: TRBJ2-3; V gene: TRBV9; clone size: .; D gene: .; CDR3 protein: CASGLTGLQYF; CDR3 DNA: TGTGCCAGCGGCCTCACGGGACTGCAGTATTTT
J gene: TRBJ2-7; V gene: TRBV4-1; clone size: .; D gene: .; CDR3 protein: CASSHQGRGRYEQYF; CDR3 DNA: TGCGCCAGCAGCCACCAAGGCAGGGGCCGCTACGAGCAGTACTTC
J gene: TRBJ2-5; V gene: TRBV2; clone size: .; D gene: TRBD2; CDR3 protein: CATLRLAGTQETQYF; CDR3 DNA: TGTGCCACCCTACGGCTAGCGGGGACCCAAGAGACCCAGTACTTC
J gene: TRBJ1-4; V gene: TRBV2; clone size: .; D gene: .; CDR3 protein: CASMRTRGEKLFF; CDR3 DNA: TGTGCCAGCATGCGGACCCGGGGGGAAAAACTGTTTTTT
J gene: TRBJ1-5; V gene: TRBV7-2; clone size: .; D gene: TRBD1; CDR3 protein: CASSARTGGDQPQHF; CDR3 DNA: TGTGCCAGCAGCGCCCGGACAGGGGGCGATCAGCCCCAGCATTTT
J gene: TRBJ1-1; V gene: TRBV19; clone size: .; D gene: TRBD1; CDR3 protein: CASSIEPRTGAFF; CDR3 DNA: TGTGCCAGTAGTATAGAGCCCCGGACAGGGGCTTTCTTT
J gene: TRBJ2-1; V gene: TRBV9; clone size: few; D gene: TRBD2; CDR3 protein: CASSAISGGGNDEQFF; CDR3 DNA: TGTGCCAGCAGCGCTATTAGCGGGGGGGGTAACGATGAGCAGTTCTTC
J gene: TRBJ1-4; V gene: TRBV28; clone size: .; D gene: .; CDR3 protein: CASSILRATNEKLFF; CDR3 DNA: TGTGCCAGCAGTATTCTCAGGGCAACTAATGAAAAACTGTTTTTT
J gene: TRBJ1-3; V gene: TRBV4-2; clone size: .; D gene: .; CDR3 protein: CASSQDRESGNTIYF; CDR3 DNA: TGTGCCAGCAGCCAAGACAGGGAATCCGGAAACACCATATATTTT
J gene: TRBJ1-3; V gene: TRBV6-1; clone size: .; D gene: .; CDR3 protein: CASRPLPSSGNTIYF; CDR3 DNA: TGTGCCAGCAGACCTCTCCCGAGCTCTGGAAACACCATATATTTT
J gene: TRBJ1-2; V gene: TRBV2; clone size: .; D gene: .; CDR3 protein: CASSDMPGSPVRGYTF; CDR3 DNA: TGTGCCAGCAGTGATATGCCGGGTTCCCCGGTGCGTGGCTACACCTTC
J gene: TRBJ2-1; V gene: TRBV15; clone size: .; D gene: TRBD2; CDR3 protein: CATSRVSGTSGRNEQFF; CDR3 DNA: TGTGCCACCAGCAGAGTATCGGGGACTAGCGGGAGAAATGAGCAGTTCTTC
J gene: TRBJ2-1; V gene: TRBV5-6; clone size: .; D gene: .; CDR3 protein: CASSLDWSSYNEQFF; CDR3 DNA: TGTGCCAGCAGCTTGGATTGGAGCTCCTACAATGAGCAGTTCTTC
J gene: TRBJ1-1; V gene: TRBV5-1; clone size: once; D gene: TRBD1; CDR3 protein: CASSLQGGSTEAFF; CDR3 DNA: TGCGCCAGCAGCTTGCAGGGGGGATCCACTGAAGCTTTCTTT
J gene: TRBJ1-2; V gene: TRBV29-1; clone size: few; D gene: .; CDR3 protein: CSFYTGIYGYTF; CDR3 DNA: TGCAGCTTCTATACGGGGATCTATGGCTACACCTTC
J gene: TRBJ1-1; V gene: TRBV7-9; clone size: .; D gene: TRBD1; CDR3 protein: CASSGRDRGQGINTEAFF; CDR3 DNA: TGTGCCAGCAGCGGCCGGGACAGGGGGCAGGGGATCAACACTGAAGCTTTCTTT
J gene: TRBJ2-2; V gene: TRBV7-3; clone size: .; D gene: .; CDR3 protein: CASSRLGGGAGTGELFF; CDR3 DNA: TGTGCCAGCAGCCGCTTAGGAGGGGGGGCCGGTACCGGGGAGCTGTTTTTT
J gene: TRBJ2-2; V gene: TRBV30; clone size: .; D gene: TRBD1; CDR3 protein: CAWGDRAMFTGELFF; CDR3 DNA: TGTGCCTGGGGGGACAGGGCAATGTTCACCGGGGAGCTGTTTTTT
J gene: TRBJ1-2; V gene: TRBV28; clone size: .; D gene: .; CDR3 protein: CASSPIHSSYGYTF; CDR3 DNA: TGTGCCAGCAGCCCCATCCACAGTAGCTATGGCTACACCTTC
J gene: TRBJ2-1; V gene: TRBV25-1; clone size: .; D gene: TRBD1; CDR3 protein: CASRQGGYNEQFF; CDR3 DNA: TGTGCCAGTAGACAGGGTGGGTACAATGAGCAGTTCTTC
J gene: TRBJ1-4; V gene: TRBV10-2; clone size: .; D gene: .; CDR3 protein: CASSDPNEKLFF; CDR3 DNA: TGCGCCAGCAGTGATCCGAATGAAAAACTGTTTTTT
J gene: TRBJ1-5; V gene: TRBV14; clone size: .; D gene: TRBD1; CDR3 protein: CASSRTGSNQPQHF; CDR3 DNA: TGTGCCAGCAGCCGGACAGGAAGCAATCAGCCCCAGCATTTT
J gene: TRBJ1-4; V gene: TRBV7-9; clone size: .; D gene: TRBD1; CDR3 protein: CASSPMGDSYEKLFF; CDR3 DNA: TGTGCCAGCAGTCCAATGGGGGACAGCTATGAAAAACTGTTTTTT
J gene: TRBJ2-3; V gene: TRBV9; clone size: .; D gene: .; CDR3 protein: CASSDRRDTQYF; CDR3 DNA: TGTGCCAGCAGCGACCGGAGAGATACGCAGTATTTT
J gene: TRBJ1-1; V gene: TRBV10-3; clone size: .; D gene: TRBD1; CDR3 protein: CAISVTGRNTEAFF; CDR3 DNA: TGTGCCATCAGCGTGACAGGGCGGAACACTGAAGCTTTCTTT
J gene: TRBJ1-4; V gene: TRBV4-1; clone size: once; D gene: .; CDR3 protein: CASSQGITTNEKLFF; CDR3 DNA: TGCGCCAGCAGCCAGGGCATAACAACTAATGAAAAACTGTTTTTT
J gene: TRBJ1-1; V gene: TRBV2; clone size: few; D gene: TRBD1; CDR3 protein: CASSADRGAEAFF; CDR3 DNA: TGTGCCAGCAGTGCGGACAGGGGTGCTGAAGCTTTCTTT